A single TCR beta chain is shown here with its context. Its antigen is not yet known. These data originate in a study of monozygotic twins with inflammatory bowel disease (dated by TCRdb to 2018 to 2020). Context from the whole study: A total of 28 monozygotic twin pairs were included in the full study, comprising nine German pairs (four IBD-concordant, five IBD-discordant) and 19 IBD-discordant Danish pairs. The search for disease-associated traits relied mainly on comparing IBD patients with their genetically identical healthy co-twins within discordant pairs. Each individual had, on average, about 151 000 unique TCRalpha sequences and 181 000 unique TCRbeta sequences available for analysis. What the research found in general, with its limitations: Fewer clonotypes were shared with other individuals by IBD patients than by healthy twins, most markedly in patients showing signs of disease activity. Background noise and inter-individual variability may have been introduced into the repertoires by the differing immunosuppressive treatments among patients. Repertoire similarity did not differ between concordant and discordant twins, possibly due to limited statistical power. IBD patients had lower TCRbeta repertoire diversity, measured by the inverse Simpson index, than their healthy co-twins. Different T cell subtypes could not be distinguished in the analysis. No single strong signal or clonotype linked to IBD turned up in the results, so the idea that one exists was not supported.

The CDR3, cysteine through phenylalanine, is 11 amino acids long. DNA is not recorded here. CDR1 and CDR2 (SGHTA, FQGNSA) derive from the germline V gene. From each donor, a roughly 2.4 ml peripheral blood sample was collected into PAXgene tubes and kept at -80 degrees C. Total RNA was isolated from whole blood with the PAXgene blood miRNA kit on an automated QIAcube, without T cell sorting. Peripheral blood from monozygotic twin pairs concordant or discordant for inflammatory bowel disease was subjected to deep TCRalpha and TCRbeta repertoire profiling with unique molecular barcoding. Smoking habits were recorded for all twin pairs, and each individual was classified as a current, former or never smoker. Libraries were prepared through 5' RACE. Preparation of each TCR library used approximately 3,500 ng of total RNA. For each sample, cDNA synthesis was carried out in eight separate reactions using SMARTScribe reverse transcriptase. Unique molecular identifiers containing a 6-nucleotide sample barcode were introduced through template switching during cDNA synthesis. Amplification of TCRalpha and TCRbeta cDNA involved two nested PCRs of roughly 17 and 9 cycles, and each PCR was followed by bead purification. Before amplification, cDNA was treated with uracil DNA-glycosylase and purified using the QIAquick PCR purification kit. The second PCR was the step at which Illumina TruSeq-compatible adapters and sample-specific barcodes were added. TapeStation and Qubit were used to check library quality and concentration, and around 4.5 ng of each library went into the pool. Pooled libraries were sequenced on an Illumina HiSeq2500 single-index Rapid Run with 2 x 100 bp reads and custom sequencing primers. Under the source paper's analysis protocol: MiGEC version 1.2.6 was used for UMI-based consensus assembly, which corrected PCR and sequencing errors. MiXCR version 2.1.1 handled V(D)J alignment, clonotype assembly and CDR3 extraction. To normalise gene usage, clonotype sharing and MAIT/NKT TCR abundance, the analysis used the top 1000, 10 000 and 20 000 clonotypes per sample. Diversity was computed as the inverse Simpson index with the vegan R package after downsampling to 27 000 UMIs. Paired Mann-Whitney U tests on discordant twin pairs were used, with Benjamini-Hochberg multiple-testing correction. TCRdb reprocessed the sequencing reads and holds a single record per CDR3 protein sequence, with no DNA. TCRdb assigned the V and J calls; the authors' analysis was not used. The sample table on file contains roughly 120,000 distinct CDR3 sequences. The ten largest clones add up to under 15% of the sample.

Here the chain combines TRBV7-2 and TRBJ2-7. Sequencing used blood. This receptor was identified in a human donor with ulcerative colitis or Crohn's disease, or a healthy co-twin of an affected twin (not recorded which). The CDR3 sequence is CASSSYYEQYF.